This entry lists 30 T cell receptor beta chains sequenced from one sample in a study of blood T cell repertoires in COVID-19. The table came from immunoSEQ multiplex PCR; TCRdb's copy has only in-frame clones and leaves some out. Of tens of thousands of clones listed, around 81% are singletons. Sequences were obtained from peripheral blood. The source is a woman in her fifties or sixties with acute or convalescent COVID-19.

DNA of the CDR3: TGTGCCAGCAGCTTAAAAAGGACGGGGGACACTGAAGCTTTCTTT. This sequence encodes CASSLKRTGDTEAFF. The chain carries TRBV7-8 and TRBJ1-1, with D possibly TRBD1 on 5 matching bases. CDR1 SGHVS and CDR2 FQNEAQ come from the germline V gene. This CDR3 spans 15 amino acids. V lost 2 bases to trimming and J lost 3 bases, with 13 bases between them.

The V gene is TRBV5-1, the J gene TRBJ1-2; 7 bases align to TRBD1. V dropped 1 base and J dropped 7; count of bases not matched to a gene: 7. The length of the CDR3 is 14 residues. Germline-derived CDR1 and CDR2 are SGHRS and YFSETQ. In DNA, the CDR3 is TGCGCCAGCAGCTTGACCAGACAGGGCGGTGGCTACACCTTC. It is translated as CASSLTRQGGGYTF.

Only a few counts were recorded for this clone. This chain links TRBV6-1 with TRBJ1-5, with TRBD1 matching over 11 bases. With V trimmed by 1 base and J by 7 bases, 3 bases remained unmatched. The CDR3 extends over 15 amino acids. The germline V gene has CDR1 MNHNS and CDR2 SASEGT. CDR3 residues: CASSEGTGGGQPQHF. The CDR3 DNA is TGTGCCAGCAGTGAAGGGACAGGGGGCGGGCAGCCCCAGCATTTT.

J is TRBJ1-2 and V is TRBV3-1 (or the pseudogene TRBV3-2), with D perhaps matching TRBD1 (5 bases). The CDR3 sequence is 12 residues long. The V end was cut by 4 bases, the J end by 7 bases, with 10 bases between. Germline lookup yields CDR1 LGHDT and CDR2 YNNKEL (reference sequence). Here the CDR3 DNA reads TGTGCCAGCAGCCCCGGCGGGGCTGGCTACACCTTC. Translating it yields CASSPGGAGYTF.

This chain links TRBV27 with TRBJ1-1; 8 nucleotides line up with TRBD1. Germline lookup yields CDR1 MNHEY and CDR2 SMNVEV (reference sequence). The CDR3 runs to 14 residues. J was trimmed by 7 bases and V by 1 base; bases with no gene match: 5. The CDR3 DNA reads as TGTGCCAGCAGTTTATTTCCAGGGGGCGTTGAAGCTTTCTTT. Residues: CASSLFPGGVEAFF.

By share of the sample, this clone is medium-sized. This chain joins TRBV13 and TRBJ2-5, with D maybe TRBD1 (6 bases). This CDR3 comprises 16 residues. Trimming stripped 5 bases from V and 3 bases from J, with 19 bases between. CDR1 and CDR2 (germline): PRHDT, FYEKMQ (reference sequence). CDR3 sequence: CASSQSTGPREETQYF. In DNA, the CDR3 is TGTGCCAGCAGCCAATCGACAGGCCCTCGGGAAGAGACCCAGTACTTC.

V and J are TRBV29-1 and TRBJ1-2; 8 positions match TRBD1. Germline-derived CDR1 and CDR2 are SQVTM and ANQGSEA. The J segment lost 8 bases and the V segment lost 4 bases, leaving 3 bases of the junction unmatched. The CDR3 extends over 11 amino acids. The CDR3 region has the DNA TGCAGCGTTGGGACAGGGTTCGGCTACACCTTC. Protein: CSVGTGFGYTF.

The rearrangement links TRBV6-5 to TRBJ2-4, with TRBD1 matching 7 bases. The CDR3 extends over 14 amino acids. The germline CDR1 and CDR2 sequences are MNHEY and SVGAGI. The ends lost 5 bases at V and 4 bases at J; junction bases unmatched: 5. CDR3 DNA: TGTGCCAGCAGTCCACTACAGGGGAAAAACATTCAGTACTTC. Residues: CASSPLQGKNIQYF.

A note on this clone: Germline is not matched at one junction end, which may reflect a read error. The chain recombines TRBV5-4 with TRBJ2-3, with D possibly matching TRBD2 (5 bases). The CDR3 is 15 amino acids. Germline values: CDR1 SGHNT, CDR2 YYREEE (reference sequence). The CDR3 DNA sequence: TGTGCTAGCAGACGGCAGGAGGCGCTGACAGATACGCAGTATTTT. Translated, it gives CASRRQEALTDTQYF.

The table lists this clone with a count of one. V and J are TRBV3-1 (or the pseudogene TRBV3-2) and TRBJ2-3, with a weak D call TRBD2 (5 bases). Trimming stripped 1 base from V and 5 bases from J, with 10 bases between. The germline gives CDR1 LGHDT, CDR2 YNNKEL (reference sequence). The CDR3 has 14 amino acids. The CDR3, as DNA: TGTGCCAGCAGCCAAGTCGGGGTTAAAGATACGCAGTATTTT. Translation gives CASSQVGVKDTQYF.

The CDR3 nucleotides are TGTGCCAGCAGTGAAGCGAAAGCCCCCAGGCCTAATGAAAAACTGTTTTTT. It encodes CASSEAKAPRPNEKLFF. The rearrangement joins TRBV6-1 to TRBJ1-4; D unresolved. CDR1 and CDR2 (germline): MNHNS, SASEGT. The ends were cut back, 0 bases at V and 3 bases at J, with 14 bases in the middle. The CDR3 is 17 residues long.

The V and J genes are TRBV5-1 and TRBJ1-2; 8 nucleotides agree with TRBD1. V gave up 0 bases and J gave up 4 bases; unmatched junction bases: 2. The CDR3 has 14 amino acids. The germline V gene encodes CDR1 SGHRS and CDR2 YFSETQ. In DNA form, the CDR3 reads TGCGCCAGCAGCTTGGGGGACAGGATCTATGGCTACACCTTC. Its translation: CASSLGDRIYGYTF.

The gene calls are TRBV6-5 and TRBJ2-7; TRBD1 is a possible D gene (6 bases). This CDR3 is built from 12 residues. The V gene lost 7 bases and the J gene lost 0 bases, with 7 bases spanning the gap. CDR1 is MNHEY, CDR2 SVGAGI, per germline. The chain's CDR3 is CASTDSSYEQYF. The CDR3 DNA sequence: TGTGCCAGCACGGACAGCTCCTACGAGCAGTACTTC.

This clone has only one observation. J is TRBJ2-1 and V is TRBV7-9, with D uncertain. Trimming pared 1 base from V and 0 bases from J, leaving 16 bases between. The CDR3 sequence is 18 residues long. Germline-derived CDR1 and CDR2 are SEHNR and FQNEAQ (reference sequence). The CDR3 DNA reads as TGTGCCAGCAGCTTAGGGCAGAGGCGCGGCTCCTCCTACAATGAGCAGTTCTTC. This encodes CASSLGQRRGSSYNEQFF.

This clone is a singleton in its sample. The J gene is TRBJ1-2, the V gene TRBV2, with 9 positions matching TRBD1. The junction had 9 bases not matched to a gene; V was cut back by 0 bases and J by 7 bases. Germline V CDR1 and CDR2: SNHLY, FYNNEI. The CDR3 is 16 residues long. CDR3 DNA: TGTGCCAGCAGTGAAGCGCTTACAGGGGGCGTGACTGGCTACACCTTC. Amino acid sequence: CASSEALTGGVTGYTF.

The genes are TRBV5-1 and TRBJ1-2, with D tentatively TRBD1 (6 bases). The V gene lost 5 bases and the J gene lost 0 bases, with 17 bases spanning the gap. The CDR3 has 16 amino acids. CDR1 is SGHRS and CDR2 is YFSETQ in the germline V gene. DNA of the CDR3: TGCGCCAGCAGGCGAGGGGGAACGGATGCTAACTATGGCTACACCTTC. Its translation: CASRRGGTDANYGYTF.

The rearrangement links TRBV6-6 to TRBJ2-5; 10 bases agree with TRBD1. CDR3 length: 15 residues. Per germline, CDR1 MNHNY and CDR2 SVGAGI (reference sequence). With V trimmed by 4 bases and J by 5 bases, 7 bases remained unmatched. The CDR3: CASSLGTGAVETQYF. The CDR3 DNA reads as TGTGCCAGCAGTTTGGGGACAGGGGCAGTGGAGACCCAGTACTTC.

CDR3 coding DNA: TGTGCCAGCAGTTCTCCGGTGGCTAGCGGGGGGAATGAGCAGTTCTTC. It specifies CASSSPVASGGNEQFF. The chain combines TRBV4-2 with TRBJ2-1; 11 bases map to TRBD2. Trimming cost V 6 bases and J 7 bases; bases outside gene matches: 11. The CDR3 spans 16 residues. Germline V gives CDR1 LGHNA, CDR2 YNFKEQ.

This clone appeared a few times. V gene TRBV30 combines with J gene TRBJ1-2, with 8 bases identical to TRBD1. V was clipped by 5 bases and J by 4 bases; unmatched bases: 12. The CDR3 totals 15 residues. CDR1 GTSNPN and CDR2 SVGIG come from the germline V gene (reference sequence). DNA for the CDR3: TGTGCCTGGCTCAGGGGTCGGGGACAGGTCTATGGCTACACCTTC. This sequence encodes CAWLRGRGQVYGYTF.

The chain carries TRBV7-9 and TRBJ1-2; TRBD1 matches 7 bases. The CDR3 loop spans 13 amino acids. Germline-derived CDR1 and CDR2 are SEHNR and FQNEAQ (reference sequence). The V and J ends lost 5 bases and 4 bases, in that order; junction bases with no gene match: 4. The DNA of the CDR3 is TGTGCCAGCAGCGCGACAGGGCTCTATGGCTACACCTTC. Residues: CASSATGLYGYTF.

The chain has TRBV11-1 and TRBJ2-1; TRBD2 might be the D (5 bases). The CDR3 has 16 amino acids. V gave up 4 bases and J gave up 0 bases, with 13 bases separating them. The germline V gene encodes CDR1 SGHAT and CDR2 FQDESV (reference sequence). CDR3 loop: CASSSGGRSSYNEQFF. The CDR3 bases are TGTGCCAGCAGCTCAGGCGGGCGGAGCTCCTACAATGAGCAGTTCTTC.

The chain links TRBV19 to TRBJ2-7; D call uncertain. CDR1 LNHDA and CDR2 SQIVND come from the germline V gene (reference sequence). CDR3 length: 12 residues. V dropped 7 bases and J dropped 2 bases, with 9 bases sitting between them. The CDR3 protein is CASIRYPYEQYF. CDR3 DNA: TGTGCCAGTATTCGGTACCCCTACGAGCAGTACTTC.

The chain joins TRBV9 to TRBJ1-4; TRBD1 aligns across 8 bases. This CDR3 is built from 17 residues. The germline V gene has CDR1 SGDLS and CDR2 YYNGEE. V lost 4 bases, J lost 1 base, and 9 bases stayed unmatched. The CDR3 DNA reads as TGTGCCAGCAGCCTCCGGACAGGGCGAGAAACTAATGAAAAACTGTTTTTT. Translating it yields CASSLRTGRETNEKLFF.

The J gene is TRBJ1-1, the V gene TRBV5-6, with TRBD1 matching 7 bases. From germline, CDR1 is SGHDT and CDR2 YYEEEE. After removal of 4 bases from V and 1 base from J, the junction contained 4 bases not matched to a gene. The CDR3 is made up of 14 amino acids. CDR3 sequence (DNA): TGTGCCAGCAGCGCGACAGGGAGGAACACTGAAGCTTTCTTT. Protein sequence: CASSATGRNTEAFF. The full variable domain, in which reference TRBV5-6 and TRBJ1-1 provide the parts outside the CDR3, is DAGVTQSPTHLIKTRGQQVTLRCSPKSGHDTVSWYQQALGQGPQFIFQYYEEEERQRGNFPDRFSGHQFPNYSSELNVNALLLGDSALYLCASSATGRNTEAFFGQGTRLTVV.

About this clone itself: The sample carries other DNA sequences with the same CDR3. The chain has TRBV9 and TRBJ2-7; 9 bases agree with TRBD1. Germline V gene data show CDR1 as SGDLS and CDR2 as YYNGEE. J was trimmed by 2 bases and V by 2 bases; bases with no gene match: 2. The CDR3 covers 14 residues. The CDR3 is CASSVGQGTYEQYF. The CDR3 bases are TGTGCCAGCAGCGTGGGACAGGGCACCTACGAGCAGTACTTC.

The chain recombines TRBV2 with TRBJ2-3; TRBD1 is a possible D gene (5 bases). CDR3 size: 16 residues. V lost 4 bases and J lost 0, with 14 bases in between. Germline assignment: CDR1 SNHLY and CDR2 FYNNEI. CDR3 sequence (DNA): TGTGCCAGCAGTGGACAGTCCCCGACTAGCACAGATACGCAGTATTTT. It specifies CASSGQSPTSTDTQYF.

The gene calls are TRBV27 and TRBJ2-1, with TRBD2 matching over 11 bases. The V and J ends lost 5 bases and 10 bases, in that order; junction bases with no gene match: 10. Germline V gene data show CDR1 as MNHEY and CDR2 as SMNVEV (reference sequence). The length of the CDR3 is 15 residues. CDR3 region: CASSVYSGGAMEQFF. CDR3 nucleotides: TGTGCCAGCAGTGTATATAGCGGGGGGGCTATGGAGCAGTTCTTC.

In the case of this clone: No conserved phenylalanine or tryptophan ends this CDR3, so it is likely a read error. Because the CDR3's place on the DNA is in doubt, the DNA is left out and the CDR3 is given as listed by TCRdb. This chain links TRBV30 with TRBJ1-2. The germline V gene encodes CDR1 GTSNPN and CDR2 SVGIG (reference sequence). The CDR3 spans 12 residues, counting both ends. The CDR3 sequence: CAWSRPGIDPVV.

The rearrangement links TRBV5-1 to TRBJ2-6; the D gene is possibly TRBD2 (5 bases). Trimming pared 5 bases from V and 2 bases from J, leaving 14 bases between. This CDR3 contains 16 residues. The germline gives CDR1 SGHRS, CDR2 YFSETQ. The CDR3 DNA reads TGCGCCAGCAGTCACGGGTTGCGGGCTGGGGCCAACGTCCTGACTTTC. Encoded protein: CASSHGLRAGANVLTF. The full variable domain, its missing parts supplied by reference TRBV5-1 and TRBJ2-6, is KAGVTQTPRYLIKTRGQQVTLSCSPISGHRSVSWYQQTPGQGLQFLFEYFSETQRNKGNFPGRFSGRQFSNSRSEMNVSTLELGDSALYLCASSHGLRAGANVLTFGAGSRLTVL.

This clone has only a few counts. The chain is built from TRBV14 and TRBJ1-1; D call uncertain. The ends were cut back, 0 bases at V and 3 bases at J, with 14 bases in the middle. CDR3 length: 16 amino acids. Germline V CDR1 and CDR2: SGHDN, FVKESK. CDR3 loop: CASSQEEGKDYTEAFF. The CDR3 DNA is TGTGCCAGCAGCCAAGAGGAAGGAAAGGACTACACTGAAGCTTTCTTT.